This section outlines one T cell receptor (beta chain) sequence together with its context. These data come from a study of technical replicates of blood from several donors. Assay: immunoSEQ multiplex PCR; the TCRdb copy retains only in-frame clones and omits some. The sample includes approximately 81,000 clones, approximately 80% of them seen just once. The V gene lost 4 bases and the J gene lost 9 bases, with 25 bases spanning the gap. CDR1 and CDR2 from the germline V gene are MNHEY and SMNVEV (reference sequence). The CDR3 totals 18 residues. The sequence came from a human donor in good health. Some clones in this sample may be carry-over from other donors' samples. Specimen: PBMCs. This chain links TRBV27 with TRBJ1-6; D might be TRBD1 (5 bases). The CDR3 is CASSSRGLRLGAISPLHF. The CDR3 DNA sequence: TGTGCCAGCAGTTCTAGGGGTTTGAGGCTAGGGGCCATTTCACCCCTCCACTTT.